The 18 T cell receptor beta chains in this list originate from one sample, sequenced in a study of regulatory T cells in long-lasting Graves disease. Time point meaning: newly diagnosed GD, antithyroid drugs for less than 3 months. Scientists built the TCR library using RNA that was extracted from PBMCs. Building the TCR beta libraries relied on iRepertoire HTBI primers, and CDR3 regions underwent Arm-PCR. Each CDR3 protein gets one entry after TCRdb re-called the multiplex PCR reads with MiXCR. Here the sample spans 400,000 to 500,000 distinct CDR3 sequences, roughly 15% being singletons. The same data also went into a second study, on T cells in Graves' hyperthyroidism and ophthalmopathy.

Material: peripheral blood mononuclear cells (PBMCs), obtained at new diagnosis, from a patient treated with antithyroid drugs. These receptors came from a woman aged 18-29 years with Graves disease.

This chain connects TRBV25-1 to TRBJ1-3; possible D gene TRBD1, 5 bases. The length of the CDR3 is 15 residues. The V gene's germline CDR1 is MGHDK and CDR2 SYGVNS. V lost 1 base and J lost 2, with 9 bases in between. CDR3 region: CASSELGGTGNTIYF. The CDR3 region has the DNA TGTGCCAGCAGTGAATTGGGGGGAACTGGAAACACCATATATTTT.

This clonotype appeared a few times. V and J are TRBV28 and TRBJ1-2; no clear D gene. V shed 11 bases and J shed 5 bases, with 9 bases lying between them. The CDR3 spans 10 residues. Germline CDR1 reads MDHEN; CDR2 reads SYDVKM. The CDR3 sequence is CAGWDYGYTF. The CDR3 DNA reads TGTGCCGGCTGGGATTATGGCTACACCTTC.

This clonotype was counted between two and nine times. The gene calls are TRBV28 and TRBJ2-2; possible D gene TRBD1, 5 bases. CDR3 size: 15 residues. Between the trimmed V and J ends, which lost 6 bases and 0 bases, there was a span of 11 bases. Germline CDR1 and CDR2: MDHEN and SYDVKM. The DNA for the CDR3 is TGTGCCAGCAGAGAACAGGAGACGAACACCGGGGAGCTGTTTTTT. Translating gives CASREQETNTGELFF.

V and J are TRBV5-5 and TRBJ2-3, with 13 positions matching TRBD2. V lost 6 bases and J lost 4; bases outside the gene matches: 11. The CDR3 length is 17 residues. Germline V gives CDR1 SGHKS, CDR2 YYEKEE (reference sequence). For the CDR3, the DNA is TGTGCCAGCAAAACTACCGGGACTAGCGGGATTGCAGATACGCAGTATTTT. This translates into CASKTTGTSGIADTQYF.

Worth noting for this clonotype: Given a much more abundant clone one base away, this may be a read error. This CDR3 is missing its conserved last phenylalanine or tryptophan, likely due to a read error. The rearrangement joins TRBV7-2 to TRBJ2-3, with D unresolved. The germline V gene has CDR1 SGHTA and CDR2 FQGNSA. This CDR3 spans 15 amino acids. Trimming took 10 bases from V and 5 from J, leaving 22 bases between them. CDR3 sequence: CATSDFTQHQDTQYV. The CDR3 region has the DNA TGTGCCACCAGTGATTTCACCCAGCACCAAGATACGCAGTATGTT.

The rearrangement uses TRBV6-2 or TRBV6-3 and TRBJ1-2, with 8 bases aligning to TRBD1. The CDR3 sequence is 14 residues long. CDR1 MNHEY and CDR2 SVGEGT come from the germline V gene. Losses at the gene ends were 7 bases for V and 8 bases for J; bases not matched to a gene: 12. CDR3 nucleotide sequence: TGTGCCAGCACCCTACCGCCAGGGGGCGGAGGCTACACCTTC. Its translation is CASTLPPGGGGYTF.

This chain uses TRBV9 with TRBJ2-2; 14 nucleotides line up with TRBD2. Germline V gene lookup returns CDR1 SGDLS and CDR2 YYNGEE. The CDR3 contains 18 residues. V was pared by 4 bases and J by 0 bases, with 5 bases of the junction left unmatched. The CDR3: CASSLRTSGRSNTGELFF. DNA for the CDR3: TGTGCCAGCAGCCTAAGGACTAGCGGGAGGTCGAACACCGGGGAGCTGTTTTTT.

Concerning this clonotype: This likely traces to a read error, being one base from a far larger clone. The chain links TRBV11-2 to TRBJ2-5; 7 bases match TRBD1. J was trimmed by 11 bases and V by 4 bases; bases with no gene match: 16. CDR3 size: 15 residues. Germline assignment: CDR1 SGHAT and CDR2 FQNNGV. The CDR3 nucleotides are TGTGCCAGCAGCTCGAGACAGGGCCGCTACAATGAGCAGTACTTC. It encodes CASSSRQGRYNEQYF. The variable domain in full, completed from reference TRBV11-2 and TRBJ2-5, reads EAGVAQSPRYKIIEKRQSVAFWCNPISGHATLYWYQQILGQGPKLLIQFQNNGVVDDSQLPKDRFSAERLKGVDSTLKIQPAKLEDSAVYLCASSSRQGRYNEQYFGPGTRLLVL.

This clonotype appeared a single time. The gene calls are TRBV19 and TRBJ1-4; 8 bases match TRBD1. Unmatched junction bases numbered 5, after V lost 7 bases and J lost 7 bases. The CDR3 is 13 amino acids. The V gene's germline CDR1 is LNHDA and CDR2 SQIVND (reference sequence). The CDR3 reads CASTQGAGEKLFF. In DNA, the CDR3 is TGTGCCAGTACCCAGGGGGCGGGTGAAAAACTGTTTTTT.

The rearrangement joins TRBV6-5 to TRBJ1-5, with 7 bases matching TRBD1. After removal of 2 bases from V and 0 bases from J, the junction contained 7 bases not matched to a gene. This CDR3 spans 17 amino acids. Germline V gene lookup returns CDR1 MNHEY and CDR2 SVGAGI. The CDR3 sequence: CASSYPGQDLSNQPQHF. In DNA form, the CDR3 reads TGTGCCAGCAGTTACCCTGGACAGGACCTTAGCAATCAGCCCCAGCATTTT.

Ten or more counts support this clonotype. The gene calls are TRBV6-2 or TRBV6-3 and TRBJ2-1; 12 nucleotides line up with TRBD2. There are 17 residues in the CDR3. Germline lookup yields CDR1 MNHEY and CDR2 SVGEGT. J lost 7 bases, V lost 2 bases, and 9 bases had no gene match. In DNA form, the CDR3 reads TGTGCCAGCAGTTACGGCACTAGCGGGAGGTATCAGAATGAGCAGTTCTTC. Its translation is CASSYGTSGRYQNEQFF.

V usage is TRBV4-1 and J usage is TRBJ2-4, with D hard to call. The CDR3 covers 15 residues. Germline V lookup: CDR1 MGHRA, CDR2 YSYEKL. V dropped 0 bases and J dropped 13 bases, with 19 bases sitting between them. The CDR3 bases are TGCGCCAGCAGCCAAGATGGGAACGGGCTACTTGAGCAGTACTTC. Translation: CASSQDGNGLLEQYF.

Only a few counts were recorded for this clonotype. J is TRBJ2-7 and V is TRBV7-9; 9 bases line up with TRBD2. Germline assignment: CDR1 SEHNR and CDR2 FQNEAQ (reference sequence). The V gene end was trimmed by 4 bases and the J gene end by 2 bases; junction bases not matched to a gene: 9. The CDR3 runs to 16 residues. CDR3 residues: CASSSMTSGTTYEQYF. The CDR3, as DNA: TGTGCCAGCAGCTCGATGACTAGCGGAACTACCTACGAGCAGTACTTC.

The table lists this clonotype with many counts. The rearrangement links TRBV6-1 to TRBJ2-7, with D tentatively TRBD1 (5 bases). Between the trimmed V and J ends, which lost 6 bases and 4 bases, there was a span of 10 bases. This CDR3 spans 12 amino acids. In germline, CDR1 is MNHNS, CDR2 SASEGT. CDR3 loop: CASSDPGYEQYF. Written as DNA, the CDR3 is TGTGCCAGCAGCGACCCAGGGTACGAGCAGTACTTC.

Comments on this clonotype: Sequence at one end of the junction differs from germline and may be a read error. The rearrangement uses TRBV6-1 and TRBJ2-2; 7 nucleotides line up with TRBD1. This CDR3 region has 16 residues. Germline CDR1 is MNHNS and CDR2 is SASEGT. This CDR3 is CASREEGTVHLGELFF. Here the CDR3 DNA reads TGTGCCAGCAGGGAAGAGGGGACAGTTCATCTCGGGGAGCTGTTTTTT.

To note about this clonotype: Given a much more abundant clone one base away, this may be a read error. The chain links TRBV7-2 to TRBJ2-5, with D tentatively TRBD1 (6 bases). Germline assignment: CDR1 SGHTA and CDR2 FQGNSA. The CDR3 runs to 15 residues. CDR3 sequence: CASSFHRAARETQCF. CDR3 in DNA: TGTGCCAGCAGCTTCCACAGGGCAGCTAGAGAGACCCAGTGCTTC.

This clonotype was picked up a small number of times. V and J are TRBV15 and TRBJ2-3; perhaps TRBD1 as D (5 bases). From germline, CDR1 is LNHNV and CDR2 YYDKDF (reference sequence). V lost 0 bases to trimming and J lost 2 bases, with 15 bases between them. The CDR3 extends over 17 amino acids. The CDR3 DNA reads TGTGCCACCAGCAGAGAGCGGCCCCCAGGGCCCACAGATACGCAGTATTTT. Amino acid sequence: CATSRERPPGPTDTQYF.

This clonotype was detected ten times or more. The junction differs from germline at one of its ends, possibly a read error. V gene TRBV28 combines with J gene TRBJ2-1, with 14 bases fitting TRBD2. This CDR3 has 16 amino acids. Germline values: CDR1 MDHEN, CDR2 SYDVKM. CDR3 DNA sequence: TGCGCCAGCAGTGAAGGACTAGCGGGAGGCTACAATGAGCAGTTCTTC. Protein: CASSEGLAGGYNEQFF.